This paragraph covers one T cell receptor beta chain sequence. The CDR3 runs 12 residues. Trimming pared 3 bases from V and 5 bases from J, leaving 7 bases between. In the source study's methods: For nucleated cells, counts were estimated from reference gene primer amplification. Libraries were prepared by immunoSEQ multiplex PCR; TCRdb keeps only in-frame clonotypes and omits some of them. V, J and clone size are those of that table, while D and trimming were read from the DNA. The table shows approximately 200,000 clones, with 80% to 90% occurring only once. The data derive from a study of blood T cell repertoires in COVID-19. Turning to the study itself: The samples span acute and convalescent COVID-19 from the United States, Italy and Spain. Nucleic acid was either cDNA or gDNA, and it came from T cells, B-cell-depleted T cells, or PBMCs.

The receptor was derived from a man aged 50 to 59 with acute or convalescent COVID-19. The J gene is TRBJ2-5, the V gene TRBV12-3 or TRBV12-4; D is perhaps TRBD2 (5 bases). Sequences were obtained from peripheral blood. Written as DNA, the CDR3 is TGTGCCAGCAGTTTGACGGGGGAGACCCAGTACTTC. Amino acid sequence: CASSLTGETQYF.